This T cell receptor (beta chain) was identified during a study of blood T cells in healthy people across ages. Primers used in a second PCR of roughly 6 to 11 cycles were a sample-barcoded 5' primer and a J-beta primer mix. In TCRdb, the 5' RACE reads were re-called with MiXCR into one record per CDR3 protein. The table has some 1 million distinct CDR3 sequences, more than 40% seen once. CDR3 length equals 15 residues. Germline values: CDR1 SGHDT, CDR2 YYEEEE. The ends lost 6 bases at V and 3 bases at J; junction bases unmatched: 8. The chain has TRBV5-6 and TRBJ1-1; TRBD1 matches 10 bases. The sequence was collected from an older woman in good health. The sequenced material came from blood. CDR3 region: CASTDRGHRDTEAFF. CDR3 in DNA: TGTGCCAGCACCGACAGGGGGCACAGGGACACTGAAGCTTTCTTT. Filled out from reference TRBV5-6 and TRBJ1-1, the complete variable domain reads DAGVTQSPTHLIKTRGQQVTLRCSPKSGHDTVSWYQQALGQGPQFIFQYYEEEERQRGNFPDRFSGHQFPNYSSELNVNALLLGDSALYLCASTDRGHRDTEAFFGQGTRLTVV.